A single TCR beta chain is shown here with its context. This specimen belongs to a study of T cell changes during pregnancy in multiple sclerosis. Sequencing was performed with immunoSEQ multiplex PCR; in TCRdb, only in-frame clones are kept and a portion is missing. Among fewer than 65,000 clones, around 91% were seen once, and the ten largest hold 2% to 2.5%. The CDR3 runs to 13 residues. V lost 4 bases and J 3 bases, leaving 10 bases between the germline ends. Germline V gives CDR1 WSHSY, CDR2 SAAADI. Sequencing used peripheral blood, obtained in the third trimester of pregnancy. This TCR was sampled from a female donor in good health, enrolled as a control in a pregnancy study. V usage is TRBV10-2 and J usage is TRBJ2-7; D gene ambiguous. CDR3 region: CASSGGRNYEQYF. CDR3 sequence (DNA): TGCGCCAGCAGTGGTGGCAGAAACTACGAGCAGTACTTC.